These T cell receptor beta chains were read from a single sample in a study of blood T cell repertoires in COVID-19. The protocol was immunoSEQ multiplex PCR, while the TCRdb copy is restricted to in-frame clones and leaves out a portion. The sample contains about 86,000 clones, around four fifths of which appear only once. The specimen was peripheral blood. These receptors were taken from a man between 65 and 79 years old with acute or convalescent COVID-19. Both conserved end residues are part of each CDR3. Clone size is shown for a subset of rows, as once, few, many or a class of expanded clone.

v_call	j_call	clone_size	cdr3_length	cdr3_aa
TRBV14	TRBJ2-5	.	15	CASSFRQALKETQYF
TRBV28	TRBJ2-1	.	13	CASSSAQDYEQFF
TRBV3-1/TRBV3-2	TRBJ2-4	.	16	CASSQEGRISKNIQYF
TRBV10-3	TRBJ1-2	few	11	CAISEGAGYTF
TRBV5-1	TRBJ2-5	.	13	CASSLEGVETQYF
TRBV27	TRBJ2-5	few	14	CASALVDSAETQYF
TRBV7-3	TRBJ1-5	once	13	CASSLERGQPQHF
TRBV7-3	TRBJ2-3	.	16	CASSPSPGAFTDTQYF
TRBV6-5	TRBJ2-5	.	14	CASSRDREGETQYF
TRBV6-5	TRBJ1-1	.	14	CASSPTGGPTEAFF
TRBV10-2	TRBJ2-3	.	12	CASARETDTQYF
TRBV10-2	TRBJ1-1	.	15	CAIGPMAGMNTEAFF
TRBV19	TRBJ1-2	.	13	CASSEGQIYGYTF
TRBV5-1	TRBJ1-6	.	15	CASSLGDRGGSPLHF
TRBV5-6	TRBJ1-5	.	14	CASSPRHSNQPQHF
TRBV4-2	TRBJ1-5	few	16	CASSQGYGGDNQPQHF
TRBV4-1	TRBJ2-1	.	16	CASSQGGTGGVNEQFF